The text below deals with one T cell receptor (beta chain). The CDR3 runs 17 residues. CDR1 is LGHNA and CDR2 is YNFKEQ in the germline V gene. V lost 1 base, J lost 3 bases, and 18 bases lay in between. TCRdb re-derived calls from the 5' RACE reads in MiXCR, one entry per CDR3 protein. The repertoire holds 530,000 or so distinct CDR3 sequences, 17% seen once, with about 8.1% in the top ten. The data are from a study of T-cell memory formation after mild COVID-19. Sequenced: PBMCs or a T cell subset sorted from them (not recorded which). The chain has TRBV4-2 and TRBJ1-2; D is unclear. The TCR comes from an adult woman who had mild COVID-19 (a few samples of this study predate the infection). Cell type and time point are not known. The CDR3 coding sequence is TGTGCCAGCAGCCAAGCGAACCCCCCGTTCCAGGACTATGGCTACACCTTC. This codes for CASSQANPPFQDYGYTF.